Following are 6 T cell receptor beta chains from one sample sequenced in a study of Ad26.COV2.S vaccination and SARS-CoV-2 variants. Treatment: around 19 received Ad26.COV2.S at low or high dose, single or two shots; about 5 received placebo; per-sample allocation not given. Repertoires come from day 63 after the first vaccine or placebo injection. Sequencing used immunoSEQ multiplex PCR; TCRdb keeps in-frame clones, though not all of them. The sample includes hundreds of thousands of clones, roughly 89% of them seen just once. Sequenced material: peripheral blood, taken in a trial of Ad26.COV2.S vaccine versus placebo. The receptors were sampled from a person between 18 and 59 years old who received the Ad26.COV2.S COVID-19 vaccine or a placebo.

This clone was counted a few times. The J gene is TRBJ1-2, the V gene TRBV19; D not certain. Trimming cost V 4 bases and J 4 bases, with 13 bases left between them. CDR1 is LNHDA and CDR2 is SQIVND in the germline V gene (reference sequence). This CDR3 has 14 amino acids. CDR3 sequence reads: CASSSPPGSYGYTF. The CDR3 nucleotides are TGTGCCAGTAGTAGTCCTCCGGGGTCCTATGGCTACACCTTC.

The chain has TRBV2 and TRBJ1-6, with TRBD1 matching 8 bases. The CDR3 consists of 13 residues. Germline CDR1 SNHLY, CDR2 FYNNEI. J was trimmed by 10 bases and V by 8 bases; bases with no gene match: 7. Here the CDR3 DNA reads TGTGCCAGCGGACAGGGATCGTACTCACCCCTCCACTTT. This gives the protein CASGQGSYSPLHF.

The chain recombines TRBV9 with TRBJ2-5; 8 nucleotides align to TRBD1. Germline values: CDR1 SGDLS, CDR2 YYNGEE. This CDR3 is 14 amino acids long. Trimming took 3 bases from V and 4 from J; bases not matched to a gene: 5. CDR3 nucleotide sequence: TGTGCCAGCAGCGGATGGACAGGGACAGAGACCCAGTACTTC. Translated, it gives CASSGWTGTETQYF.

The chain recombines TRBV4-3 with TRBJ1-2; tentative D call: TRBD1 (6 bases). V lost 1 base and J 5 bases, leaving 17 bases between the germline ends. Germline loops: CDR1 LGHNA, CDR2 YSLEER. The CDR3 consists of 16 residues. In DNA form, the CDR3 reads TGCGCCAGCAGCCAAGGTGCACCGGGGGCTGGATATGGCTACACCTTC. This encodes CASSQGAPGAGYGYTF.

The CDR3 loop is CASSPRRVTNEKLFF. The DNA of the CDR3 is TGTGCCAGCAGCCCACGCAGGGTAACTAATGAAAAACTGTTTTTT. The chain links TRBV7-9 to TRBJ1-4; tentatively, D is TRBD1 (5 bases). Germline lookup yields CDR1 SEHNR and CDR2 FQNEAQ (reference sequence). The CDR3 has 15 amino acids. Trimming took 5 bases from V and 1 from J, leaving 11 bases between them.

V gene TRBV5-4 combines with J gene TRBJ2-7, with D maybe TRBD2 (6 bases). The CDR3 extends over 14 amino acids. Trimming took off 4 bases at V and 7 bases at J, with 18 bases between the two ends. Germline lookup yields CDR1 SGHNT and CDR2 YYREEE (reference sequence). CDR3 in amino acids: CASSPGLAWEEQYV. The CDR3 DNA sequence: TGTGCCAGCAGCCCGGGACTCGCTTGGGAGGAGCAGTACGTC.